A selection of T cell receptor beta chains follows, all from one sample in a study of shared clonotypes between healthy human individuals. Profiling relied on immunoSEQ multiplex PCR, and the TCRdb table lists in-frame clones only, not all of them. The sample includes about 2 million clones, around 95% of them seen just once. The specimen sequenced was naive CD4+ T cells sorted from blood. The origin of the receptors is a man aged 18 to 30 in good health. Both conserved end residues are part of each CDR3. A D gene is named only where the DNA matches it firmly. Clone size is shown for a subset of rows, as once, few, many or a class of expanded clone.

clone size	D gene	V gene	J gene	CDR3 protein	CDR3 DNA
.	.	TRBV5-1	TRBJ2-7	CASSGWGTYEQYF	TGCGCCAGCAGCGGTTGGGGGACCTACGAGCAGTACTTC
.	.	TRBV7-3	TRBJ2-1	CASSRGEGAPYNEQFF	TGTGCCAGCAGCCGCGGGGAGGGGGCTCCCTACAATGAGCAGTTCTTC
.	TRBD1	TRBV6-5	TRBJ2-5	CASSYGDRGLETQYF	TGTGCCAGCAGTTACGGGGACAGGGGGCTGGAGACCCAGTACTTC
.	.	TRBV5-6	TRBJ1-5	CASSGSNQPQHF	TGTGCCAGTTCAGGGAGCAATCAGCCCCAGCATTTT
.	TRBD1	TRBV7-9	TRBJ1-6	CASSSLTGGRNSPLHF	TGTGCCAGCAGCTCGCTGACAGGGGGGCGGAATTCACCCCTCCACTTT
.	TRBD2	TRBV30	TRBJ2-3	CAWSELAADTQYF	TGTGCCTGGAGTGAACTAGCGGCAGATACGCAGTATTTT
.	.	TRBV7-9	TRBJ1-1	CASSLRGRSAEAFF	TGTGCCAGCAGCTTAAGGGGCCGTAGCGCTGAAGCTTTCTTT
.	.	TRBV7-3	TRBJ2-2	CASSLIANTGELFF	TGTGCCAGCAGCTTAATAGCGAACACCGGGGAGCTGTTTTTT
.	TRBD1	TRBV9	TRBJ2-3	CASSVGGTGGSDTQYF	TGTGCCAGCAGCGTAGGCGGGACAGGGGGTTCCGATACGCAGTATTTT
few	.	TRBV20-1	TRBJ2-2	CSASGAGELFF	TGCAGTGCTAGTGGGGCCGGGGAGCTGTTTTTT
.	.	TRBV20-1	TRBJ2-3	CSALSTDTQYF	TGCAGTGCCTTAAGCACAGATACGCAGTATTTT
.	TRBD2	TRBV28	TRBJ2-5	CASSSRWRSGGAETQYF	TGTGCCAGCAGTTCCCGTTGGAGGAGCGGGGGGGCGGAGACCCAGTACTTC
.	.	TRBV6-5	TRBJ1-2	CASSYSTIANYGYTF	TGTGCCAGCAGTTACTCGACGATAGCTAACTATGGCTACACCTTC
.	.	TRBV18	TRBJ2-7	CASSPQGPYEQYF	TGTGCCAGCTCACCACAGGGACCCTACGAGCAGTACTTC
.	TRBD1	TRBV10-3	TRBJ2-1	CAISWTGAGAEQFF	TGTGCCATCAGTTGGACAGGGGCCGGAGCTGAGCAGTTCTTC
.	.	TRBV20-1	TRBJ1-1	CSASRGAEAFF	TGCAGTGCTAGCAGGGGAGCTGAAGCTTTCTTT
.	.	TRBV5-1	TRBJ1-2	CASSEPNYGYTF	TGCGCCAGCAGCGAACCTAACTATGGCTACACCTTC
.	TRBD2	TRBV2	TRBJ2-7	CASSVTSGGGGEQYF	TGTGCTAGCAGTGTTACTAGCGGGGGAGGCGGCGAGCAGTACTTC
.	.	TRBV10-2	TRBJ2-7	CASSMAQTSYEQYF	TGCGCCAGCAGTATGGCGCAGACGTCCTACGAGCAGTACTTC
.	TRBD2	TRBV5-1	TRBJ2-3	CASSPLAGGRDTQYF	TGCGCCAGCAGCCCGCTGGCGGGGGGGCGAGATACGCAGTATTTT
.	.	TRBV1	TRBJ1-1	CTSSQGERMNTEAFF	TGCACCAGCAGCCAAGGCGAGAGGATGAACACTGAAGCTTTCTTT
.	.	TRBV29-1	TRBJ2-5	CSVFSRYQETQYF	TGCAGCGTTTTCTCCAGGTACCAAGAGACCCAGTACTTC
.	.	TRBV19	TRBJ1-5	CASSTRTGGQPQHF	TGTGCCAGTAGTACCCGGACCGGGGGGCAGCCCCAGCATTTT
many	TRBD1	TRBV5-4	TRBJ1-1	CASSRQGALRLTEAFF	TGTGCCAGCAGCCGACAGGGGGCTTTGCGGCTCACTGAAGCTTTCTTT
.	.	TRBV16	TRBJ1-5	CASSPGRGGQPQHF	TGTGCCAGCAGCCCGGGGCGGGGCGGTCAGCCCCAGCATTTT
.	.	TRBV5-6	TRBJ2-5	CASSLTRAPYLSQETQYF	TGTGCCAGCAGCTTGACCAGGGCTCCCTATCTTTCTCAAGAGACCCAGTACTTC
.	TRBD2	TRBV10-3	TRBJ2-7	CAISDPAGGTLEQYF	TGTGCCATCAGTGACCCAGCGGGAGGGACCTTAGAGCAGTACTTC
.	.	TRBV2	TRBJ2-7	CASSAKGDPYEQYF	TGTGCCAGCAGTGCAAAAGGCGACCCCTACGAGCAGTACTTC
many	.	TRBV5-1	TRBJ1-1	CASSLGGLNTEAFF	TGCGCCAGCAGCTTGGGAGGGCTGAACACTGAAGCTTTCTTT
once	TRBD1	TRBV10-2	TRBJ2-4	CASSETPTGGGIQYF	TGCGCCAGCAGTGAGACACCGACAGGGGGTGGCATTCAGTACTTC
.	TRBD1	TRBV12-5	TRBJ1-2	CASGLVLTGPNYGYTF	TGTGCTAGTGGTTTGGTACTGACAGGGCCTAACTATGGCTACACCTTC
.	TRBD1	TRBV9	TRBJ1-5	CASSVDGKIRPGQGVFGNQPQHF	TGTGCCAGCAGCGTAGATGGGAAGATCCGTCCGGGACAGGGCGTCTTTGGTAATCAGCCCCAGCATTTT
once	TRBD1	TRBV25-1	TRBJ1-1	CASSAWTGAGTEAFF	TGTGCCAGCAGCGCCTGGACAGGGGCGGGCACTGAAGCTTTCTTT
.	TRBD1	TRBV29-1	TRBJ2-7	CSVSGTGRYEQYF	TGCAGCGTTTCCGGGACAGGGAGATACGAGCAGTACTTC
.	.	TRBV19	TRBJ2-1	CASSRGGGYNEQFF	TGTGCCAGTAGTCGGGGCGGCGGTTACAATGAGCAGTTCTTC
.	TRBD1	TRBV10-3	TRBJ2-1	CAFGAGTGLDEQFF	TGTGCCTTTGGAGCCGGGACAGGGTTGGATGAGCAGTTCTTC
few	.	TRBV30	TRBJ2-3	CAWSVPDTQYF	TGTGCCTGGAGTGTCCCAGATACGCAGTATTTT
.	.	TRBV6-6	TRBJ2-5	CASSSGGRETQYF	TGTGCCAGCAGTTCCGGGGGGCGCGAGACCCAGTACTTC
.	.	TRBV10-1	TRBJ1-1	CASSESGGSEAFF	TGCGCCAGCAGTGAGTCGGGGGGCTCTGAAGCTTTCTTT
.	.	TRBV5-1	TRBJ2-7	CASSLSAGTLYYEQYF	TGCGCCAGCAGCTTGTCAGCAGGGACCCTATACTACGAGCAGTACTTC
.	TRBD1	TRBV9	TRBJ2-2	CASSFGQGGNTGELFF	TGTGCCAGCAGCTTTGGACAGGGTGGGAACACCGGGGAGCTGTTTTTT
.	.	TRBV30	TRBJ1-1	CAWSVGRLNTEAFF	TGTGCCTGGAGTGTTGGGCGGTTGAACACTGAAGCTTTCTTT
.	.	TRBV7-2	TRBJ2-5	CASSSLVLETQYF	TGTGCCAGCAGCTCCCTCGTCTTGGAGACCCAGTACTTC
.	TRBD1	TRBV20-1	TRBJ1-2	CSAGTGETNTF	TGCAGTGCAGGGACAGGGGAAACTAACACCTTC
.	.	TRBV10-3	TRBJ1-1	CAISESPGNTEAFF	TGTGCCATCAGTGAGTCTCCCGGGAACACTGAAGCTTTCTTT
.	.	TRBV4-2	TRBJ2-2	CASSTIAGATPGELFF	TGTGCCAGCAGCACAATCGCGGGGGCCACCCCCGGGGAGCTGTTTTTT
once	TRBD1	TRBV6-4	TRBJ1-4	CASSADRGEKLFF	TGTGCCAGCAGCGCCGACAGGGGAGAAAAACTGTTTTTT
.	.	TRBV9	TRBJ1-1	CASSSEKDTEAFF	TGTGCCAGCAGCTCTGAAAAGGACACTGAAGCTTTCTTT
.	.	TRBV6-1	TRBJ2-3	CASSASGTRAPTDTQYF	TGTGCCAGCAGTGCCAGCGGAACTAGAGCCCCCACAGATACGCAGTATTTT
.	TRBD1	TRBV15	TRBJ2-6	CATSRGQGSSGANVLTF	TGTGCCACCAGCAGAGGACAGGGTAGCTCTGGGGCCAACGTCCTGACTTTC
.	.	TRBV9	TRBJ2-2	CASSPFHGKSAGELFF	TGTGCCAGCAGCCCCTTCCACGGGAAGTCCGCCGGGGAGCTGTTTTTT
.	.	TRBV6-5	TRBJ1-5	CASRGGPPNQPQHF	TGTGCCAGCAGGGGGGGACCGCCCAATCAGCCCCAGCATTTT
.	.	TRBV19	TRBJ1-6	CASSTPVGPNSPLHF	TGTGCCAGTAGTACTCCAGTTGGACCCAATTCACCCCTCCACTTT
.	TRBD1	TRBV6-1	TRBJ1-1	CASRETGGSAEAFF	TGTGCCAGCAGGGAGACAGGGGGGTCCGCTGAAGCTTTCTTT